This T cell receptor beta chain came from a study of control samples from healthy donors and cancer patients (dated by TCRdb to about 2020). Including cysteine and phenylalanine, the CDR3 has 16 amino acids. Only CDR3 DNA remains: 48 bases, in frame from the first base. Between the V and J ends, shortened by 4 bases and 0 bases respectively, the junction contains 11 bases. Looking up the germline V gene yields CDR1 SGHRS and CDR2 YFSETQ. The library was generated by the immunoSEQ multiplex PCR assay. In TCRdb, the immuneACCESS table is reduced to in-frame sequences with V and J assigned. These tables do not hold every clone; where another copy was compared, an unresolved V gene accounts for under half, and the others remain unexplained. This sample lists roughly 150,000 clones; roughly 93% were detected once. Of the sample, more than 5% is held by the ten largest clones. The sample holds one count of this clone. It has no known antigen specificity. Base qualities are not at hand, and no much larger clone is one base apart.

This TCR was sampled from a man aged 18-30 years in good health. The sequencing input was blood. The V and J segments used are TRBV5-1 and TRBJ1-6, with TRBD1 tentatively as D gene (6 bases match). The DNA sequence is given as TGCGCCAGCAGCGGACAGCAGATCTCCTATAATTCACCCCTCCACTTT. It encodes CASSGQQISYNSPLHF.